This T cell receptor (beta chain) emerged from a study of blood T cells in healthy people across ages (dated by TCRdb to between 2015 and 2017). Background on the whole study: In model experiments, template switching captured roughly one uniquely barcoded TCR beta cDNA molecule for every two T cells. Age-related changes in TCR beta repertoire diversity were measured in the study by deep sequencing normalized with unique cDNA molecular identifiers. Four age groups were formed from the donors: young (average about 15 years), middle-aged (approximately 39), aged (62) and long-lived (82). To avoid experimental bias, donors of different ages were distributed randomly across sequencing lanes. For two donors (one aged 18 to 30 and one aged 80 or older), the study analyzed two additional independent replicas of 1 million unique cDNA reads from the same blood draw. Findings and caveats that apply to the study as a whole: Observed TCR beta diversity per million T cells fell roughly linearly with age, and a significant reduction was already apparent by age around 39. Since profiling was done on bulk unsorted PBMCs, naive and antigen-experienced compartments could not be conclusively compared. A strong correlation was found between observed TCR beta diversity and the percentage of naive T cells measured by flow cytometry. The CMV infection status of donors was not known, potentially confounding age-related changes in expanded clonotypes. Compared with the aged group, the long-lived group had more naive CD4+ T cells, fewer expanded clones and increased TCR diversity, suggesting age selection. Estimates of total diversity based on one million sequenced T cells were considered lower bounds and underestimates.

The library relied on 5' RACE. The listed sequencing device is Illumina HiSeq 2500. A second PCR of roughly 6 to 11 cycles was run with a J-beta primer mix and a sample-barcoded 5' primer. A unique molecular identifier was introduced onto each TCR beta cDNA molecule by a template-switch 5' adaptor carrying 12 random nucleotides. Each sample yielded at least 2.5 million CDR3-containing paired-end reads. The Mint cDNA synthesis kit, primed by a TRBC-specific oligonucleotide, was used to synthesize first-strand cDNA from all RNA. After uracil-DNA glycosylase treatment, a first 18-cycle PCR used universal primers M1SS and BC2_uni_R on all cDNA. For the original study's pipeline: Each sample was normalized by randomly selecting 1 million high-quality reads, each carrying a distinct molecular identifier. Reads sharing molecular identifiers were discarded rather than binned into consensus sequences. MiTCR, with a Q25 quality threshold and the strictest error-elimination algorithm, was used for CDR3 identification, clonotype clustering and error correction. A nonparametric unseen species model with Euler transformation was used to estimate lower-bound total TCR beta diversity. TCRdb handled the public reads itself, with Q25 trimming in fastp and clone calling in MiXCR, and kept productive beta chains. Each CDR3 protein gets just one entry, which takes the most common genes and DNA from the rows behind it. TCRdb assigned the V and J calls; the authors' analysis was not used. This sample has some 1,500,000 distinct CDR3 sequences in its table, and approximately 39% of those were observed once. About 4% of the sample comes from the top ten.

V is pared back by 0 bases and J by 0 bases, with 17 bases lying between the germline termini. CDR1 and CDR2, per the germline V gene, are MNHEY and SVGAGI. Its CDR3 holds 18 amino acids, cysteine through phenylalanine. Just the 54-base CDR3 DNA is kept, in frame starting at base 1. Donors were 35 to 40 systemically healthy Caucasian individuals from Russia aged roughly 6 to 90 years. Each donor gave ten milliliters of peripheral blood, drawn into EDTA-treated Vacutainer tubes. Ficoll-Paque density-gradient centrifugation was used to isolate PBMCs, with at least 7 million obtained per sample. Trizol reagent was used to extract total RNA from PBMCs, with at least 5 micrograms per sample. The percentages of naive CD45RAhigh/CD27high T cells were determined by flow cytometry on a PBMC aliquot from every donor. Comment on this clonotype: This receptor's antigen is unknown. Nothing much larger sits one base from this clone, and base qualities are not available.

The V and J segments used are TRBV6-5 and TRBJ1-2, with a weak D call of TRBD1 (6 bases match). Sequenced sample: blood. This receptor was taken from a woman aged 18 to 35 in good health. The CDR3 reads as follows: CASSYSVGGRPSNYGYTF. The DNA reads as follows: TGTGCCAGCAGTTACTCGGTCGGGGGCCGACCTTCTAACTATGGCTACACCTTC.